This T cell receptor beta chain was obtained from a study of breast tumors, draining lymph nodes, adjacent tissues. MiXCR, run by TCRdb on the multiplex PCR reads, gives a single entry per CDR3 protein. The sample shows some 150,000 distinct CDR3 sequences, approximately 20% of them seen only once. Samples came from axillary lymph nodes draining the breast cancer. This CDR3 contains 12 residues. The ends lost 4 bases at V and 5 bases at J; junction bases unmatched: 2. Germline loops: CDR1 DFQATT, CDR2 SNEGSKA (reference sequence). Study-level results: Findings are consistent with lymph node origin and intratumoral expansion of most tumor T cells. Tumor repertoires ranked between lymph nodes and nontumor tissue in diversity, with V and J gene preferences. The lymph node origin of tumor T cells was framed as consistent with a hypothesis, not demonstrated.

This clonotype came up many times. Its antigen is undetermined. V is TRBV20-1 and J is TRBJ2-5, with 9 bases lining up with TRBD1. This clonotype was sampled from a female donor with breast cancer. Some clones in this sample may be carry-over from other donors' samples. Sequenced material: axillary lymph node tissue. The CDR3 DNA is TGCAGTGCTAACAGGGGGCGGGAGACCCAGTACTTC. This translates into CSANRGRETQYF.